The 19 T cell receptor beta chains below all came from one sample that was sequenced in a study of OX40 agonist ivuxolimab in advanced cancers. Assay: immunoSEQ multiplex PCR; the TCRdb copy retains only in-frame clones and omits some. The table shows roughly 77,000 clones, with roughly 89% occurring only once. The input for sequencing was CD4+ or CD8+ T cells sorted from blood, taken in a trial of the OX40 agonist ivuxolimab. All receptors come from an adult with an advanced solid tumor such as melanoma, head and neck, liver or kidney cancer.

The chain combines TRBV18 with TRBJ1-1; D unresolved. This CDR3 is built from 13 residues. Germline lookup yields CDR1 KGHSH and CDR2 LQKENI. Trimming removed 0 bases from V and 11 bases from J, with 13 bases in between. For the CDR3, the DNA is TGTGCCAGCTCACCACCGTTGCTCGCGACGGCTTTCTTT. It codes for CASSPPLLATAFF.

The chain links TRBV5-5 to TRBJ2-3, with D possibly TRBD1 on 5 matching bases. This CDR3 is built from 14 residues. Trimming stripped 2 bases from V and 2 bases from J, with 9 bases between. The germline gives CDR1 SGHKS, CDR2 YYEKEE (reference sequence). CDR3 amino acids: CASSFRVNTDTQYF. The CDR3 DNA is TGTGCCAGCAGCTTCAGGGTCAACACAGATACGCAGTATTTT.

This chain joins TRBV20-1 and TRBJ2-5; D uncertain. Trimming stripped 3 bases from V and 3 bases from J, with 2 bases between. Germline values: CDR1 DFQATT, CDR2 SNEGSKA (reference sequence). The CDR3 extends over 10 amino acids. The CDR3 reads CSASKETQYF. The CDR3 DNA reads TGCAGTGCTAGTAAAGAGACCCAGTACTTC.

J is TRBJ2-1 and V is TRBV2; D might be TRBD2 (5 bases). Trimming pared 7 bases from V and 3 bases from J, leaving 7 bases between. Germline lookup yields CDR1 SNHLY and CDR2 FYNNEI. The CDR3 is 12 residues long. CDR3 bases: TGTGCCAGCAAGAGGGACTACAATGAGCAGTTCTTC. As protein: CASKRDYNEQFF.

Only one count was recorded for this clone. The gene calls are TRBV6-6 and TRBJ2-5; 7 bases are a match to TRBD1. Germline loops: CDR1 MNHNY, CDR2 SVGAGI (reference sequence). J gave up 11 bases and V 7 bases, and 19 bases lay outside the gene matches. CDR3 length equals 15 residues. The DNA of the CDR3 is TGTGCCAGCACCTCCTCCGAGACAGGGCAGGGTGGGCAGTACTTC. Residues: CASTSSETGQGGQYF.

The chain couples TRBV5-1 to TRBJ1-2; TRBD1 might be the D (6 bases). Deletions cut 3 bases from V and 3 bases from J, with 15 bases between. Germline-derived CDR1 and CDR2 are SGHRS and YFSETQ. This CDR3 contains 15 residues. As DNA, the CDR3 is TGCGCCAGCAGCTACCTAACAGGGAGCGACTATGGCTACACCTTC. This gives the protein CASSYLTGSDYGYTF.

This clone has just a few counts. This rearrangement joins TRBV6-1 to TRBJ1-3; D is unresolved. CDR1 MNHNS and CDR2 SASEGT come from the germline V gene. This CDR3 is built from 18 residues. Trimming shortened V by 2 bases and J by 0 bases, and 17 bases separated the two germline ends. The CDR3 spells CASSEYPLDHASGNTIYF. The CDR3 DNA is TGTGCCAGCAGTGAATACCCCCTCGACCATGCCTCTGGAAACACCATATATTTT.

The chain combines TRBV19 with TRBJ2-4, with D perhaps matching TRBD1 or TRBD2 (6 bases each). Germline V CDR1 and CDR2: LNHDA, SQIVND (reference sequence). V lost 2 bases and J 4 bases, leaving 9 bases between the germline ends. The CDR3 has 14 residues. CDR3: CASSIQGRKNIQYF. CDR3 coding DNA: TGTGCCAGTAGTATACAGGGGAGGAAAAACATTCAGTACTTC.

The chain has TRBV28 and TRBJ1-5, with 11 bases that match TRBD1. Looked up from germline, CDR1 is MDHEN and CDR2 is SYDVKM. The CDR3 spans 17 residues. The junction had 7 bases not matched to a gene; V was cut back by 5 bases and J by 1 base. CDR3 amino acids: CASSGGQGVGSNQPQHF. CDR3 in DNA: TGTGCCAGCAGTGGGGGACAGGGGGTGGGGAGCAATCAGCCCCAGCATTTT. The full variable domain, with the rest looked up from reference TRBV28 and TRBJ1-5, is DVKVTQSSRYLVKRTGEKVFLECVQDMDHENMFWYRQDPGLGLRLIYFSYDVKMKEKGDIPEGYSVSREKKERFSLILESASTNQTSMYLCASSGGQGVGSNQPQHFGDGTRLSIL.

A single count supports this clone. The chain uses TRBV18 and TRBJ1-1; 7 bases are shared with TRBD1. Germline lookup yields CDR1 KGHSH and CDR2 LQKENI. The trim removed 3 bases at V and 2 bases at J, leaving 6 bases unmatched. The CDR3 runs 15 residues. DNA of the CDR3: TGTGCCAGCTCACCCCCGACAGGGTCAAACACTGAAGCTTTCTTT. The encoded protein is CASSPPTGSNTEAFF.

The chain joins TRBV2 to TRBJ2-1; D possibly corresponds to TRBD2 (6 bases). Germline values: CDR1 SNHLY, CDR2 FYNNEI. V gave up 6 bases and J gave up 0 bases, with 12 bases separating them. The CDR3 runs to 15 residues. In nucleotides, the CDR3 is TGTGCCAGCAGCCGACTAGTTAGCTCCTACAATGAGCAGTTCTTC. It encodes CASSRLVSSYNEQFF. Using reference TRBV2 and TRBJ2-1 for the parts outside the CDR3, the full variable domain is EPEVTQTPSHQVTQMGQEVILRCVPISNHLYFYWYRQILGQKVEFLVSFYNNEISEKSEIFDDQFSVERPDGSNFTLKIRSTKLEDSAMYFCASSRLVSSYNEQFFGPGTRLTVL.

The chain joins TRBV15 to TRBJ2-7; TRBD1 agrees at 10 bases. CDR3 length equals 14 residues. V gave up 5 bases and J gave up 5 bases; unmatched junction bases: 6. CDR1 and CDR2 from the germline V gene are LNHNV and YYDKDF (reference sequence). CDR3 protein: CATSVGTGVHEQYF. The CDR3 DNA reads TGTGCCACCAGCGTTGGGACAGGGGTCCACGAGCAGTACTTC.

The DNA for the CDR3 is TGCGCCAGCAGTGAACAGGGAGGGGGTACGCAGTATTTT. Translating it yields CASSEQGGGTQYF. The V call is TRBV10-2, the J call TRBJ2-3, with TRBD2 as a possible D gene (7 bases). Trimming cost V 3 bases and J 8 bases, with 12 bases left between them. The CDR3 runs 13 residues. The germline V gene encodes CDR1 WSHSY and CDR2 SAAADI.

The rearrangement uses TRBV2 and TRBJ1-2; D call uncertain. The CDR3 runs 13 residues. V dropped 6 bases and J dropped 5 bases, with 13 bases sitting between them. Germline V gene data show CDR1 as SNHLY and CDR2 as FYNNEI. CDR3 nucleotide sequence: TGTGCCAGCAGCACTGCAAGGGTATATGGCTACACCTTC. Translating gives CASSTARVYGYTF.

This sequence joins TRBV19 and TRBJ2-7; 9 bases match TRBD2. Germline V gives CDR1 LNHDA, CDR2 SQIVND (reference sequence). The CDR3 extends over 13 amino acids. V was pared by 5 bases and J by 3 bases, with 2 bases of the junction left unmatched. In DNA, the CDR3 is TGTGCCAGTAGTCTTAGCGGGAGCTACGAGCAGTACTTC. It codes for CASSLSGSYEQYF.

In this sample, this clone turned up once. V and J are TRBV30 and TRBJ1-2, with D hard to call. V was pared by 5 bases and J by 0 bases, with 7 bases between. From germline, CDR1 is GTSNPN and CDR2 SVGIG (reference sequence). The length of the CDR3 is 12 residues. This CDR3 is CAWAWSNYGYTF. In nucleotides, the CDR3 is TGTGCCTGGGCCTGGTCTAACTATGGCTACACCTTC.

This clone was counted once. This chain joins TRBV11-2 and TRBJ2-5; TRBD2 aligns across 8 bases. This CDR3 has 15 amino acids. The germline V gene encodes CDR1 SGHAT and CDR2 FQNNGV. V lost 6 bases to trimming and J lost 2 bases; unmatched junction nucleotides: 8. CDR3 sequence (DNA): TGTGCCAGCAGGGGGGAAATAGCGGGGCAAGAGACCCAGTACTTC. The encoded protein is CASRGEIAGQETQYF.

The chain has TRBV4-1 and TRBJ2-3; 7 bases are shared with TRBD2. Unmatched junction bases numbered 15, after V lost 4 bases and J lost 2 bases. Germline CDR1 reads MGHRA; CDR2 reads YSYEKL. CDR3 length: 18 residues. The CDR3 region has the DNA TGCGCCAGCAGCCTAAGTTGGCTAGCGGCGTTTACCACAGATACGCAGTATTTT. Amino acid sequence: CASSLSWLAAFTTDTQYF.

The rearrangement uses TRBV6-5 and TRBJ1-1; the D is unclear. The CDR3 is 15 amino acids. The V gene's germline CDR1 is MNHEY and CDR2 SVGAGI. V lost 0 bases and J 1 base, leaving 9 bases between the germline ends. The CDR3 DNA follows: TGTGCCAGCAGTTACTCGATGCGGGGGAACACTGAAGCTTTCTTT. Encoded protein: CASSYSMRGNTEAFF.